The 21 T cell receptor beta chains given below trace back to one sample, sequenced in a study of glioma-infiltrating T cells after dendritic cell vaccination. TCRdb's copy holds only in-frame clones and misses some; the assay was immunoSEQ multiplex PCR. The repertoire includes roughly 83,000 clones, 86% of them detected once, and 15% to 19% sits in the top ten. This sample comprised blood, obtained before dendritic cell vaccination. Receptor source: a human donor with glioblastoma.

The gene calls are TRBV2 and TRBJ1-5; 7 positions agree with TRBD1. V gave up 7 bases and J gave up 3 bases; unmatched junction bases: 15. Germline-derived CDR1 and CDR2 are SNHLY and FYNNEI. The CDR3 has 17 amino acids. In DNA form, the CDR3 reads TGTGCCAGCATTAGAACCCCCGGAACAGGGGACAATCAGCCCCAGCATTTT. Translation gives CASIRTPGTGDNQPQHF.

The chain is built from TRBV6-5 and TRBJ2-6, with D possibly being TRBD2 (6 bases). Trimming shortened V by 1 base and J by 5 bases, and 12 bases separated the two germline ends. Per the germline V gene, CDR1 is MNHEY and CDR2 is SVGAGI. The CDR3 loop spans 16 amino acids. In DNA form, the CDR3 reads TGTGCCAGCAGTTACTTATCGGGAGTGCGGGCCAACGTCCTGACTTTC. Its protein product is CASSYLSGVRANVLTF.

The chain recombines TRBV5-4 with TRBJ1-1; D gene uncertain. The CDR3 totals 13 residues. The V end was cut by 2 bases, the J end by 1 base, with 6 bases between. Germline V gene data show CDR1 as SGHNT and CDR2 as YYREEE (reference sequence). The CDR3 reads CASSFTANTEAFF. In DNA form, the CDR3 reads TGTGCCAGCAGCTTTACAGCGAACACTGAAGCTTTCTTT.

The V gene is TRBV4-1, the J gene TRBJ1-1, with D unresolved. The ends were cut back, 1 base at V and 1 base at J, with 13 bases in the middle. The CDR3 is 16 amino acids. Germline V CDR1 and CDR2: MGHRA, YSYEKL. CDR3 protein: CASSQGYRGRNTEAFF. The CDR3 nucleotides are TGCGCCAGCAGCCAAGGGTATCGCGGCAGGAACACTGAAGCTTTCTTT.

The V and J genes are TRBV27 and TRBJ1-1; 9 bases are a match to TRBD1. J lost 5 bases, V lost 0 bases, and 4 bases had no gene match. The germline V gene has CDR1 MNHEY and CDR2 SMNVEV (reference sequence). CDR3 size: 15 residues. CDR3 nucleotides: TGTGCCAGCAGTTTATCCGCGACAGGGGGGACTGAAGCTTTCTTT. As protein: CASSLSATGGTEAFF.

J is TRBJ2-7 and V is TRBV27, with 11 bases matching TRBD2. This CDR3 contains 15 residues. Germline CDR1 reads MNHEY; CDR2 reads SMNVEV (reference sequence). J gave up 2 bases and V 4 bases, and 4 bases lay outside the gene matches. CDR3 sequence (DNA): TGTGCCAGCAGTTCCGGGACTAGCGGACCCTACGAGCAGTACTTC. This encodes CASSSGTSGPYEQYF.

This chain connects TRBV5-6 to TRBJ2-2; perhaps TRBD2 as D (6 bases). V lost 5 bases and J lost 1, with 15 bases in between. CDR1 and CDR2 (germline): SGHDT, YYEEEE. CDR3 size: 16 residues. The CDR3 DNA reads TGTGCCAGCAGTAATTGGGGCGGGGAGAACACCGGGGAGCTGTTTTTT. The encoded protein is CASSNWGGENTGELFF.

The chain employs TRBV4-3 and TRBJ1-1; 9 positions agree with TRBD1. The CDR3 length is 14 residues. In germline, CDR1 is LGHNA, CDR2 YSLEER. The ends lost 0 bases at V and 8 bases at J; junction bases unmatched: 4. CDR3 amino acids: CASSQDTGTGEAFF. The CDR3 nucleotides are TGCGCCAGCAGCCAAGACACCGGGACAGGGGAAGCTTTCTTT.

The chain employs TRBV14 and TRBJ2-5; tentatively, D is TRBD1 (6 bases). Germline V gene lookup returns CDR1 SGHDN and CDR2 FVKESK. The V end was cut by 1 base, the J end by 3 bases, with 9 bases between. The CDR3 runs 14 residues. The CDR3 sequence: CASSQAEGEETQYF. The CDR3 bases are TGTGCCAGCAGCCAAGCCGAGGGGGAAGAGACCCAGTACTTC. Looking up the rest from reference TRBV14 and TRBJ2-5 gives the full variable domain: EAGVTQFPSHSVIEKGQTVTLRCDPISGHDNLYWYRRVMGKEIKFLLHFVKESKQDESGMPNNRFLAERTGGTYSTLKVQPAELEDSGVYFCASSQAEGEETQYFGPGTRLLVL.

Here the CDR3 reads CASSQDVQGLGYGYTF. The CDR3 nucleotides read TGCGCCAGCAGCCAAGATGTGCAGGGTCTGGGATATGGCTACACCTTC. The chain uses TRBV4-3 and TRBJ1-2; D perhaps matches TRBD1 (5 bases). CDR3 size: 16 residues. CDR1 is LGHNA and CDR2 is YSLEER in the germline V gene. V was clipped by 0 bases and J by 5 bases, with 16 bases between them.

This clone occurred once. V gene TRBV2 combines with J gene TRBJ1-1, with a tentative D call TRBD1 (6 bases). CDR3 size: 14 residues. The V gene's germline CDR1 is SNHLY and CDR2 FYNNEI. The germline V and J ends were trimmed by 7 bases and 6 bases, with 18 bases remaining between them. The CDR3 DNA reads as TGTGCCAGCAATCAACTACAGGGATTCGCTGAAGCTTTCTTT. It codes for CASNQLQGFAEAFF.

This sequence joins TRBV4-1 and TRBJ2-4, with 8 bases fitting TRBD2. The trim removed 4 bases at V and 3 bases at J, leaving 20 bases unmatched. CDR3 length: 20 amino acids. Germline CDR1 MGHRA, CDR2 YSYEKL. CDR3 loop: CASSLTSATGGGGIKNIQYF. For the CDR3, the DNA is TGCGCCAGCAGCCTTACTAGTGCTACGGGGGGCGGGGGGATCAAAAACATTCAGTACTTC.

The genes are TRBV2 and TRBJ2-7; 8 positions agree with TRBD1. Trimming at V came to 4 bases and at J to 3 bases, leaving 5 bases not matched to a gene. The CDR3 length is 14 residues. Germline V gene sequence: CDR1 SNHLY, CDR2 FYNNEI. CDR3 region: CASSVGQEGYEQYF. The CDR3 nucleotides read TGTGCCAGCAGTGTGGGACAGGAGGGCTACGAGCAGTACTTC.

The chain is built from TRBV2 and TRBJ1-5; the match to TRBD1 covers 9 bases. The germline gives CDR1 SNHLY, CDR2 FYNNEI. This CDR3 spans 16 amino acids. With V trimmed by 2 bases and J by 4 bases, 6 bases remained unmatched. The CDR3 DNA follows: TGTGCCAGCAGTGAACCCCTCGACAGGGGGAATCAGCCCCAGCATTTT. Translating it yields CASSEPLDRGNQPQHF.

This chain uses TRBV7-8 with TRBJ2-7, with 11 bases fitting TRBD2. In germline, CDR1 is SGHVS, CDR2 FQNEAQ. The J segment lost 5 bases and the V segment lost 5 bases, leaving 11 bases of the junction unmatched. The CDR3 is made up of 16 amino acids. The DNA of the CDR3 is TGTGCCAGCAGCGTTGAACTAGCGGGAGTCGGACACGAGCAGTACTTC. This translates into CASSVELAGVGHEQYF. Based on the CDR3 plus reference TRBV7-8 and TRBJ2-7, the full variable domain is GAGVSQSPRYKVAKRGQDVALRCDPISGHVSLFWYQQALGQGPEFLTYFQNEAQLDKSGLPSDRFFAERPEGSVSTLKIQRTQQEDSAVYLCASSVELAGVGHEQYFGPGTRLTVT.

J is TRBJ1-1 and V is TRBV7-8; 7 positions match TRBD1. V lost 3 bases, J lost 2 bases, and 3 bases stayed unmatched. From germline, CDR1 is SGHVS and CDR2 FQNEAQ. The CDR3 loop spans 14 amino acids. Written as DNA, the CDR3 is TGTGCCAGCAGCTTCTCAGGGGGAAACACTGAAGCTTTCTTT. Residues: CASSFSGGNTEAFF.

The chain combines TRBV25-1 with TRBJ2-7; a possible D gene is TRBD1 (6 bases). Trimming pared 2 bases from V and 4 bases from J, leaving 18 bases between. This CDR3 region has 16 residues. Germline V gene sequence: CDR1 MGHDK, CDR2 SYGVNS. The CDR3 here is CASSERTQGDRYEQYF. The DNA of the CDR3 is TGTGCCAGCAGTGAAAGGACCCAGGGCGACAGGTACGAGCAGTACTTC.

The rearrangement joins TRBV6-1 to TRBJ2-7; D may be TRBD1 (6 bases). In germline, CDR1 is MNHNS, CDR2 SASEGT. CDR3 size: 16 residues. Trimming took off 2 bases at V and 4 bases at J, with 18 bases between the two ends. The CDR3: CASSELQGTGRYEQYF. DNA of the CDR3: TGTGCCAGCAGTGAACTCCAGGGGACGGGTAGATACGAGCAGTACTTC.

This clone was recorded only once. The chain uses TRBV19 and TRBJ2-7; 10 bases align to TRBD1. The CDR3 runs 14 residues. With 5 bases clipped from V and 5 bases from J, the junction kept 6 bases outside the gene matches. Germline CDR1 reads LNHDA; CDR2 reads SQIVND (reference sequence). CDR3 in DNA: TGTGCCAGTAGTCTCCGGGACAGGGGCCACGAGCAGTACTTC. This gives the protein CASSLRDRGHEQYF.

The gene calls are TRBV18 and TRBJ2-5; D perhaps matches TRBD2 (5 bases). The germline gives CDR1 KGHSH, CDR2 LQKENI. CDR3 length: 13 amino acids. With 8 bases removed from V and 4 bases from J, the gap between germline ends came to 14 bases. The CDR3 nucleotides are TGTGCCAGCACCGATGCGGGCCCAGAGACCCAGTACTTC. Translating gives CASTDAGPETQYF.

The chain has TRBV5-4 and TRBJ1-2; D is uncertain. Trimming left V 2 bases short and J 8 bases short, with 13 bases between. From germline, CDR1 is SGHNT and CDR2 YYREEE (reference sequence). The CDR3 consists of 13 residues. This chain's CDR3 is CASSFGNGGGYTF. Here the CDR3 DNA reads TGTGCCAGCAGCTTCGGGAACGGTGGAGGCTACACCTTC.